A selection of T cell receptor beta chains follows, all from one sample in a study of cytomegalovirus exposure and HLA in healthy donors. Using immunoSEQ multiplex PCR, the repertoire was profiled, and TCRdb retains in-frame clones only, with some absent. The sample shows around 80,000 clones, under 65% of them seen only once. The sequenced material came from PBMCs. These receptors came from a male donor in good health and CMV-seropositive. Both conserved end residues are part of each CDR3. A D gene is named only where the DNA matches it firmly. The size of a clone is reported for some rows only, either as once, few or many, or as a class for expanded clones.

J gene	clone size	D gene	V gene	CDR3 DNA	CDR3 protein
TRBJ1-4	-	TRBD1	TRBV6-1	TGTGCCAGCAGTGGCGGGACAGGCTATGAAAAACTGTTTTTT	CASSGGTGYEKLFF
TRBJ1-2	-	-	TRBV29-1	TGCAGCGTTGAAACAGGGAACTATGGCTACACCTTC	CSVETGNYGYTF
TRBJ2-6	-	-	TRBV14	TGTGCCAGCAGCCAAAGGGGAAGGGGTGGGTCTGGGGCCAACGTCCTGACTTTC	CASSQRGRGGSGANVLTF
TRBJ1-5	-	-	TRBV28	TGTGCCAGCCGGGGGAGAGATCAGCCCCAGCATTTT	CASRGRDQPQHF
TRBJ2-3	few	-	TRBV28	TGTGCCAGCACCCCCGAGGGTCGTGGGCAGTATTTT	CASTPEGRGQYF
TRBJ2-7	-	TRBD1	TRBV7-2	TGTGCCAGCAGCTTCCCGGGACAGCTCTACGAGCAGTACTTC	CASSFPGQLYEQYF
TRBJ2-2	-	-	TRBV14	TGTGCCAGCAGCCAAGGTTGGGGCGCCAACACCGGGGAGCTGTTTTTT	CASSQGWGANTGELFF
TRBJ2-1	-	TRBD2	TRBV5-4	TGTGCCAGCAGTCCCGGGACTAGCGGGAACAATGAGCAGTTCTTC	CASSPGTSGNNEQFF
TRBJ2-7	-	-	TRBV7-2	TGTGCCAGCAGCCCCAGTGCGGGGGCGCAGTACTTC	CASSPSAGAQYF
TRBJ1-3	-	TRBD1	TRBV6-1	TGTGCCAGCAGTGAAAGGGCGCCGGGACAGACCTCTGGAAACACCATATATTTT	CASSERAPGQTSGNTIYF
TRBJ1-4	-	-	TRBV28	TGTGCCAGCAAACCGAGCACCTATGAAAACCTGTTTTTT	CASKPSTYENLFF
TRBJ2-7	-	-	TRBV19	TGTGCCAGTAGTCCTGACAGCTCCTACGAGCAGTACTTC	CASSPDSSYEQYF
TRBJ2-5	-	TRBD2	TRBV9	TGTGCCAGCAGCGTAGCTAGCGGGGGGCCAAAAGAGACCCAGTACTTC	CASSVASGGPKETQYF
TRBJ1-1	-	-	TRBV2	TGTGCCAGCAGTGAAGCGCCGCTCGACTGGAACACTGAAGCTTTCTTT	CASSEAPLDWNTEAFF
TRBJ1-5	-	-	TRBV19	TGTGCCAGTAGTATACCGGGGAGTCAGCCCCAGCATTTT	CASSIPGSQPQHF
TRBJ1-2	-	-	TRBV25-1	TGTGCCAGCAGTGAAGGACCGGGATCCTATGGCTACACCTTC	CASSEGPGSYGYTF
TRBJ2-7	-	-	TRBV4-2	TGTGCCAGCAGCCAAGAAGGACAGTTTTCTTCCTACGAGCAGTACTTC	CASSQEGQFSSYEQYF
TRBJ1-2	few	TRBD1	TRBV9	TGTGCCAGCAGCCCTGACAGGGGGATGAATGGCTACACCTTC	CASSPDRGMNGYTF
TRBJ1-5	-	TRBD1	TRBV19	TGTGCCAGTAGTCCCCGGACAGGTTTTCGTCAGCCCCAGCATTTT	CASSPRTGFRQPQHF
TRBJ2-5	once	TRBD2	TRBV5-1	TGCGCCAGCAGCTTGGGAGCGGGAGGGCCGAAGACCCAGTACTTC	CASSLGAGGPKTQYF
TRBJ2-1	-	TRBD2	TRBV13	TGTGCCAGCAGCTTTGTGGGAGGGGCCTCGCAGTTCTTC	CASSFVGGASQFF
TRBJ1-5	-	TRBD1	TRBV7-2	TGTGCCAGCAGCTGGTCCTCCACAGGGGCTAGCAATCAGCCCCAGCATTTT	CASSWSSTGASNQPQHF
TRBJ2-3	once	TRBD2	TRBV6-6	TGTGCCAGCAGTGGACTAGAGGATACGCAGTATTTT	CASSGLEDTQYF
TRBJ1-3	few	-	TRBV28	TGTGCCAGCAGTCTAATAAGTGGAAACACCATATATTTT	CASSLISGNTIYF
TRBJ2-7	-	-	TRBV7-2	TGTGCCAGCAGCTTAGCAGCGTCCGAGCAGTACTTC	CASSLAASEQYF
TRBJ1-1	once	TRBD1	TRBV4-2	TGTGCCAGCAGCCAAGGACAGGGGGGGAACACTGAAGCTTTCTTT	CASSQGQGGNTEAFF
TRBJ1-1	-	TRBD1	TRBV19	TGTGCCAGTAGTATACGTCCAGGGGGCTTGAACACTGAAGCTTTCTTT	CASSIRPGGLNTEAFF
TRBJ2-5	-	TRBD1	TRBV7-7	TGTGCCAGCAGCTTAGACAGGGGAGAGACCCAGTACTTC	CASSLDRGETQYF
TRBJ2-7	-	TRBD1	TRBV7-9	TGTGCCAGCAGCCTCCCGGGGACAGGGCCCTCTTACGAGCAGTACTTC	CASSLPGTGPSYEQYF
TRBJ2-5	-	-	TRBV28	TGTGCCAGCAGTTTATTGGGACAAAGTGTAGAGACCCAGTACTTC	CASSLLGQSVETQYF
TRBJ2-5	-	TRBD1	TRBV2	TGTGCCAGCAGAGGCGACAGGGCTCGAGAGACCCAGTACTTC	CASRGDRARETQYF
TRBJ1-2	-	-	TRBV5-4	TGTGCCAGCACCTTAACAGCCGCTAACTATGGCTACACCTTC	CASTLTAANYGYTF
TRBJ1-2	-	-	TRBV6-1	TGTGCCAGCAGTGAAGGTCCAGCGGGACCGAGGAACTCGAACTATGGCTACACCTTC	CASSEGPAGPRNSNYGYTF
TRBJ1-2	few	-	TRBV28	TGTGCCAGCGCAGTCAGGGGCCCGAACTATGGCTACACCTTC	CASAVRGPNYGYTF
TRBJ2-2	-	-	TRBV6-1	TGTGCCAGCAGTGAGCCGGGGGCGAACACCGGGGAGCTGTTTTTT	CASSEPGANTGELFF
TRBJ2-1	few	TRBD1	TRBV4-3	TGCGCCAGCAGCCAGGTAGGGACAGCCACTCCAGATGGGCAGTTCTTC	CASSQVGTATPDGQFF
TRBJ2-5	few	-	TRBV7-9	TGTTCCAGCAGCTTCCCCCGCCGCCTAGGAGAGACCCAGTACTTC	CSSSFPRRLGETQYF
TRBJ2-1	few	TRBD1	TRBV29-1	TGCAGCGTTGCCCCGACCCGGGACAGGGCCTTCGATGAGCAGTTCTTC	CSVAPTRDRAFDEQFF
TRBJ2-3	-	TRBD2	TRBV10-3	TGTGCCATCAGGGGGACTAGCGGAGGAGGTACGCAGTATTTT	CAIRGTSGGGTQYF
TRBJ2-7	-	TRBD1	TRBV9	TGTGCCAGCGGAACCGGGACAGTTTCCTACGAGCAGTACTTC	CASGTGTVSYEQYF
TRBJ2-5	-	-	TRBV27	TGTGCCAGCAGTCCTATATGGGGGTGGGAAGACAGGGAGACCCAGTACTTC	CASSPIWGWEDRETQYF
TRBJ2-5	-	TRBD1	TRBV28	TGTGCCAGCAGCGAATACAGGGGGCGAGAAGAGACCCAGTACTTC	CASSEYRGREETQYF
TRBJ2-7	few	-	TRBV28	TGTGCCAGCAGTGGGCCCGGACAGCTCAACTCCTACGAGCAGTACTTC	CASSGPGQLNSYEQYF
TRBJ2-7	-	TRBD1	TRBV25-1	TGTGCCAGCAGTAGTTGGACAGGGGGTAGCGAGCAGTACTTC	CASSSWTGGSEQYF
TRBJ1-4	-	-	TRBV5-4	TGTGCCAGCAGCTTAGCCGCAACTAATGAAAAACTGTTTTTT	CASSLAATNEKLFF
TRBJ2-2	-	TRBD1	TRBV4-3	TGCGCCAGCAGCCAGATTACAGGGGGCGGCACCGGGGAGCTGTTTTTT	CASSQITGGGTGELFF
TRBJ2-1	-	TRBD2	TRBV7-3	TGTGCCAGCAGCCCCGGGACTAGTTCTGAGCAGTTCTTC	CASSPGTSSEQFF
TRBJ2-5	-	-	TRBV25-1	TGTGCCAGCAGTGGCGGGGGCTTCTGGGAGACCCAGTACTTC	CASSGGGFWETQYF
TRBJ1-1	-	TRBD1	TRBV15	TGTGCCACCAGCAGCAGACAGGGAAGCACTGAAGCTTTCTTT	CATSSRQGSTEAFF
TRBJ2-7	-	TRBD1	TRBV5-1	TGCGCCAGCAGCTCCGGACAGGGGGACCACGAGCAGTACTTC	CASSSGQGDHEQYF
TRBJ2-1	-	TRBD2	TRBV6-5	TGTGCCAGCAGTTCCTCGGGGGGGCAGTTCTACAATGAGCAGTTCTTC	CASSSSGGQFYNEQFF
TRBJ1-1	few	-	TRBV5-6	TGTGCCAGCAGCTTCCTCCGGGGCACTGAAGCTTTCTTT	CASSFLRGTEAFF
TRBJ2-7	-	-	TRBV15	TGTGCCACCAGCAGAGCGGGATACGAGCAGTACTTC	CATSRAGYEQYF
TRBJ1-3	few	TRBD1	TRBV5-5	TGTGCCAGCAGCTTGGCAGGGGGGTATGGAAACACCATATATTTT	CASSLAGGYGNTIYF
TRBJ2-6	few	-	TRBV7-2	TGTGCCAGCAGCTCAGGGCGCGCCGTCTCTGGGGCCAACGTCCTGACTTTC	CASSSGRAVSGANVLTF
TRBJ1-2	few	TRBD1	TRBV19	TGTGCCAGTAGTACCCTAGCAGGGGGCGCCTATGGCTACACCTTC	CASSTLAGGAYGYTF
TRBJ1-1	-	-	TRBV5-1	TGCGCCAGCAGCTTGGTCGCGTTCGCGGCGAACACTGAAGCTTTCTTT	CASSLVAFAANTEAFF
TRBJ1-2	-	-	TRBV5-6	TGTGCCAGCAGCATGGACACGTATGGCTACACCTTC	CASSMDTYGYTF